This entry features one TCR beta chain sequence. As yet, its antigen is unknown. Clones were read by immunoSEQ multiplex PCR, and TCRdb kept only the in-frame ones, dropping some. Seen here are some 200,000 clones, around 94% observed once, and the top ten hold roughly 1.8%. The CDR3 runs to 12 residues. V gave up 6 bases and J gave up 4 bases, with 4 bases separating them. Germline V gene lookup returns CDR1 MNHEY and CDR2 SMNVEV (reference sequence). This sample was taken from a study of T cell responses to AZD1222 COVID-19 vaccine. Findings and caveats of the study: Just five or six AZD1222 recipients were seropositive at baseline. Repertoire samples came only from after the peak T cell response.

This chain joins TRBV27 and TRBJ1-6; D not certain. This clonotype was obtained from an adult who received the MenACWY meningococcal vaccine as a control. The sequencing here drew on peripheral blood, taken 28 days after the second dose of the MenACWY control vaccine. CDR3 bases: TGTGCCAGCAGCCTATATAATTCACCCCTCCACTTT. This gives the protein CASSLYNSPLHF.